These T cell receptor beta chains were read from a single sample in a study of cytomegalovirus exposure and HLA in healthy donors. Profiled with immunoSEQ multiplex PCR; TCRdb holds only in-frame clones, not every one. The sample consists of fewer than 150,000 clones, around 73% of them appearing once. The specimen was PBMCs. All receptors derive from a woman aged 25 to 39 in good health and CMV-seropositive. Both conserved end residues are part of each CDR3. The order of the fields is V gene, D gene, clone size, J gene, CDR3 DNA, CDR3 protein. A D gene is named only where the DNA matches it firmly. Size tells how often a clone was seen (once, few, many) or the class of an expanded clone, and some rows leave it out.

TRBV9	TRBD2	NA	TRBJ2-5	TGTGCCAGCAGCGCCCGACTAGCGGGGGGAGAGACCCAGTACTTC	CASSARLAGGETQYF
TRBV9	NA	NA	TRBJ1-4	TGTGCCAGCAGCACCAGCGTGGGGGCAGGTGAAAAACTGTTTTTT	CASSTSVGAGEKLFF
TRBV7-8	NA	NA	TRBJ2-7	TGTGCCAGCAGCTTCTCGGAGGGTTCCTACGAGCAGTACTTC	CASSFSEGSYEQYF
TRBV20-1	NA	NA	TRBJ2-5	TGCAGTGCTGTGCAGGGGGAGACCCAGTACTTC	CSAVQGETQYF
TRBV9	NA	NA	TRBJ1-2	TGTGCCAGCAGCTCCGGAGTTGGCTACACCTTC	CASSSGVGYTF
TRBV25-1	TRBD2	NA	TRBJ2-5	TGTGCCAGCAGTGATGGGCGGGGGGGCGGAGAGACCCAGTACTTC	CASSDGRGGGETQYF
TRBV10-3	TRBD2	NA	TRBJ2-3	TGTGCCATAGCGGGGGGGAGCACAGATACGCAGTATTTT	CAIAGGSTDTQYF
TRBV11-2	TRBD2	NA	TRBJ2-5	TGTGCCAGCAGCTTATGGCCTAGCGGGGTAGAGACCCAGTACTTC	CASSLWPSGVETQYF
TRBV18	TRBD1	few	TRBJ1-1	TGTGCCAGCTCCACAGGGGGTGGATTCACTGAAGCTTTCTTT	CASSTGGGFTEAFF
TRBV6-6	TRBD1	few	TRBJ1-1	TGTGCCAGCAGTCCAGGGACAGAGAACACTGAAGCTTTCTTT	CASSPGTENTEAFF
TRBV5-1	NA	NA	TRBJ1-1	TGCGCCAGCAGCTTGGGTGGGGCACACACTGAAGCTTTCTTT	CASSLGGAHTEAFF
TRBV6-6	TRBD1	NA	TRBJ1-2	TGTGCCAGCAGTTACCCGGGACAGGCCTATGGCTACACCTTC	CASSYPGQAYGYTF
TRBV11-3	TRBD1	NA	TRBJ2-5	TGTGCCAGCAGCTCGACAGGGTACCAAGAGACCCAGTACTTC	CASSSTGYQETQYF
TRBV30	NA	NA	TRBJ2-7	TGTGCCTGGAGGGGGGGGCCGCTCGGCGAGCAGTACTTC	CAWRGGPLGEQYF
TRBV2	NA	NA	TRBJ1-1	TGTGCCAGCACCGGGGGGTTTAGTTGGACAGATTCCACTGAAGCTTTCTTT	CASTGGFSWTDSTEAFF
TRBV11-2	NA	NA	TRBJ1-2	TGTGCCAGCAGCTTTGGGGGGGGCGGCTACACCTTC	CASSFGGGGYTF
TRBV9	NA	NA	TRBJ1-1	TGTGCCAGCAGCGTAGCAGGGAACACTGAAGCTTTCTTT	CASSVAGNTEAFF
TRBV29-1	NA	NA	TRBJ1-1	TGCAGCGCCGCAGCCGGGACAAACACTGAAGCTTTCTTT	CSAAAGTNTEAFF
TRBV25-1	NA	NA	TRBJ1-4	TGTGCCAGCGGGGGGGTGGACAGTTATGAAAAACTGTTTTTT	CASGGVDSYEKLFF
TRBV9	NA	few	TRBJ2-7	TGTGCCAGCAGGGTTAGCGACTACGAGCAGTACTTC	CASRVSDYEQYF
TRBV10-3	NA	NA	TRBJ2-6	TGTGCCATCAGTGGTCAGGGGAGAGGGGCCAACGTCCTGACTTTC	CAISGQGRGANVLTF
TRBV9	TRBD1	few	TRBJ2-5	TGTGCCAGCAGCGTAGGCCCAGGGGGTTCTAGGGAGACCCAGTACTTC	CASSVGPGGSRETQYF
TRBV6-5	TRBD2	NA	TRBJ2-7	TGTGCCAGCAGTCTCGGGACTACCGGCTCCTACGAGCAGTACTTC	CASSLGTTGSYEQYF
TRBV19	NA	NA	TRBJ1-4	TGTGCCGCGGGAGTCATCTCAACTAATGAAAAACTGTTTTTT	CAAGVISTNEKLFF
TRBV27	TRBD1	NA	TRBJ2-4	TGTGCCAGCAGTCCCGGGACAGGGGGCGCGGGGGCGGCCAAAAACATTCAGTACTTC	CASSPGTGGAGAAKNIQYF
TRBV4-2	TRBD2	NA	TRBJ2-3	TGTGCCAGCAGCCAGGGGAGACTAGCGGGGTCTAGCACAGATACGCAGTATTTT	CASSQGRLAGSSTDTQYF
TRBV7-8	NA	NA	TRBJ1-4	TGTGCCAGCAGCTTAAACGCGGCAGGACTTAATGAAAAACTGTTTTTT	CASSLNAAGLNEKLFF
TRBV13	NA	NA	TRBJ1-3	TGTGCCAGCAGGGGAGGGCCTGGAAACACCATATATTTT	CASRGGPGNTIYF
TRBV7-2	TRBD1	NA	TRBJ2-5	TGTGCCAGCAGCTTAGGGGACAGGGATTGGAAGGGGCAGTACTTC	CASSLGDRDWKGQYF
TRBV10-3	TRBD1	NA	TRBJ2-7	TGTGCCATCAGTGGGTCCCGGGACAGCTCCTACGAGCAGTACTTC	CAISGSRDSSYEQYF
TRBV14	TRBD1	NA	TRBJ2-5	TGTGCCAGCAGCTCTCAACAGGGGCATCACCCCCAAGAGACCCAGTACTTC	CASSSQQGHHPQETQYF
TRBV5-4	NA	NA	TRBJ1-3	TGTGCCAGCAGCTTCGACAGCAGCTCTGGAAACACCATATATTTT	CASSFDSSSGNTIYF
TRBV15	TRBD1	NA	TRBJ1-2	TGTGCCACCAGCAGATTTACAGGGGGTACTAACTATGGCTACACCTTC	CATSRFTGGTNYGYTF
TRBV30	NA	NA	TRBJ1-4	TGTGCCTGGAGTACCTCATCAAGACAGATCATTAATGAAAAACTGTTTTTT	CAWSTSSRQIINEKLFF
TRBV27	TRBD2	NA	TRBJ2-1	TGTGCCAGCAGACTACTAGCGGGGGGGCCTAGTGAGCAGTTCTTC	CASRLLAGGPSEQFF
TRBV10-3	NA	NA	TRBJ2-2	TGTGCCATCAGCTCGACAGATACAAACACCGGGGAGCTGTTTTTT	CAISSTDTNTGELFF
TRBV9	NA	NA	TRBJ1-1	TGTGCCAGCAGCGTAGGTATGAACACTGAAGCTTTCTTT	CASSVGMNTEAFF
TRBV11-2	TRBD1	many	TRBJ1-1	TGTGCCAGCAGCTTAGACTCAGGGGGCACTGAAGCTTTCTTT	CASSLDSGGTEAFF
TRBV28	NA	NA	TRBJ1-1	TGTGCCAGCAGCCGACCCGGGTTCCGAGCTTTCTTT	CASSRPGFRAFF
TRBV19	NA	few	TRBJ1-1	TGTGCCAGTAGTATTCGGGGGACTGAAGCTTTCTTT	CASSIRGTEAFF
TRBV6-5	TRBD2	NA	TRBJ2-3	TGTGCCAGCAGTTACGAGCGGGGGGTCACAGATACGCAGTATTTT	CASSYERGVTDTQYF
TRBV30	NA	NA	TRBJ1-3	TGTGCCTGGTGTCCAGACTCTGGAAACACCATATATTTT	CAWCPDSGNTIYF
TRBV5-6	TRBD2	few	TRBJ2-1	TGTGCCAGCAGCCTGAAGACTAGCCGCTCCTACAATGAGCAGTTCTTC	CASSLKTSRSYNEQFF
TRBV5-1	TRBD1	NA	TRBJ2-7	TGCGCCAGCAAACCGGACAGGCTAGCCTACGAGCAGTACTTC	CASKPDRLAYEQYF
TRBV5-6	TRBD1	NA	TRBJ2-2	TGTGCCAGCAGCCTCGGACAGGGCGGCACCGGGGAGCTGTTTTTT	CASSLGQGGTGELFF
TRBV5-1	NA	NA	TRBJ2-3	TGCGCCAGCAGCCCCGGGGTAGCGGTTAGCACAGATACGCAGTATTTT	CASSPGVAVSTDTQYF
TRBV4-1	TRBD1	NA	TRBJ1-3	TGCGCCAGCAGCCAACCCCTGGGCGGGACAGACATATATTTT	CASSQPLGGTDIYF
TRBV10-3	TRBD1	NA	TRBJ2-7	TGTGCCATCAGTGGGACAGGGGGACACGAGCAGTACTTC	CAISGTGGHEQYF
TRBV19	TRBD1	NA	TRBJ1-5	TGTGCCAGTACCGTACAGGGGGCGCGGTCTAGCAATCAGCCCCAGCATTTT	CASTVQGARSSNQPQHF
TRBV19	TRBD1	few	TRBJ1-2	TGTGCCAGTGGAAGGGACAGAAACTATGGCTACACCTTC	CASGRDRNYGYTF
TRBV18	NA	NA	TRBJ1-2	TGTGCCAGCTCACCGGGACAAGCTAACTATGGCTACACCTTC	CASSPGQANYGYTF
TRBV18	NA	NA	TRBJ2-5	TGTGCCAGCTCACCGGACATACAAGAGACCCAGTACTTC	CASSPDIQETQYF
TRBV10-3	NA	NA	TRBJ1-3	TGTGCCATCAGTGACTCCCGACTTGGCTCTGGAAACACCATATATTTT	CAISDSRLGSGNTIYF
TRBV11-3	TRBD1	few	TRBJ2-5	TGTGCCAGCAGCTTATTAACAGGGGATCGAGAGACCCAGTACTTC	CASSLLTGDRETQYF
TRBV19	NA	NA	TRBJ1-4	TGTGCCAGTAGTATCTCTGGCAAATTTGGCGAAAAACTGTTTTTT	CASSISGKFGEKLFF
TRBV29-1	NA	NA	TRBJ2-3	TGCAGCGTGGCTTGGCAAGATACGCAGTATTTT	CSVAWQDTQYF
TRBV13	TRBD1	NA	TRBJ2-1	TGTGCCACGGGACAGGGGATACATGAGCAGTTCTTC	CATGQGIHEQFF
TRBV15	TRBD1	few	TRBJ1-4	TGTGCCACCAGCAGAGGAGGATTGGGGCAGGGGGGCGAAAAACTGTTTTTT	CATSRGGLGQGGEKLFF
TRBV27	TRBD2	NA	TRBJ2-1	TGTGCCAGCAGTTTAACAGCGGGACCTTACAATGAGCAGTTCTTC	CASSLTAGPYNEQFF
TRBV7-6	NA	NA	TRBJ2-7	TGTGCCAGCAGCTTAGATACATCCTACGAGCAGTACTTC	CASSLDTSYEQYF